Listed here are 18 T cell receptor beta chains from one sample, sequenced in a study of blood T cell repertoires in COVID-19. The protocol was immunoSEQ multiplex PCR, while the TCRdb copy is restricted to in-frame clones and leaves out a portion. Found here are some 290,000 clones, about nine tenths of them singletons; the top ten hold less than 3.5%. Sequencing was performed on peripheral blood. Every receptor here comes from a woman under 40 with COVID-19, enrolled during active disease.

V is TRBV6-2 or TRBV6-3 and J is TRBJ1-5; weak D call: TRBD1 (6 bases). Germline V gene sequence: CDR1 MNHEY, CDR2 SVGEGT. Trimming stripped 5 bases from V and 6 bases from J, with 11 bases between. CDR3 length: 13 residues. In DNA, the CDR3 is TGTGCCAGCAGTCGGGGGGCGGGTCAGCCCCAGCATTTT. Translation: CASSRGAGQPQHF.

The table lists this clone with a count of one. The genes are TRBV9 and TRBJ1-2; 8 bases map to TRBD1. Germline V gene sequence: CDR1 SGDLS, CDR2 YYNGEE. J was trimmed by 7 bases and V by 1 base; bases with no gene match: 9. This CDR3 region has 15 residues. The CDR3 loop reads CASSVPDRVQGGYTF. For the CDR3, the DNA is TGTGCCAGCAGCGTACCGGACAGGGTTCAGGGTGGCTACACCTTC.

This clone has only one observation. CDR3 amino acids: CASSIRDRTGAVEAFF. The CDR3 DNA follows: TGTGCCAGTAGTATAAGGGATAGGACAGGGGCTGTTGAAGCTTTCTTT. The V call is TRBV19, the J call TRBJ1-1, with 9 bases aligning to TRBD1. Germline V gene lookup returns CDR1 LNHDA and CDR2 SQIVND (reference sequence). V shed 2 bases and J 7 bases; nucleotides not matched to a gene: 11. This CDR3 has 16 residues.

The J gene is TRBJ2-2, the V gene TRBV5-1, with TRBD2 identical over 10 bases. CDR3 length equals 14 residues. Looked up from germline, CDR1 is SGHRS and CDR2 is YFSETQ. The V and J ends lost 4 bases and 3 bases, in that order; junction bases with no gene match: 0. This CDR3 is CASSGLADTGELFF. CDR3 nucleotides: TGCGCCAGCAGCGGACTAGCGGACACCGGGGAGCTGTTTTTT.

Concerning this clone: One end of the junction fails to match germline, which may point to a read error. J is TRBJ2-1 and V is TRBV28; 9 nucleotides line up with TRBD1. Germline V gene lookup returns CDR1 MDHEN and CDR2 SYDVKM. The CDR3 has 16 residues. CDR3 in DNA: TGTGCCACCAGTCCAACCGGGACAGGGACGTTCGATGAGCAGTTCTTC. It codes for CATSPTGTGTFDEQFF.

This clone was found once. The chain links TRBV19 to TRBJ1-2; TRBD1 matches 11 bases. There are 14 residues in the CDR3. Germline-derived CDR1 and CDR2 are LNHDA and SQIVND (reference sequence). Trimming took 5 bases from V and 8 from J; bases not matched to a gene: 7. The CDR3 loop reads CASSPRTGGNGYTF. CDR3 nucleotides: TGTGCCAGTAGTCCCCGGACAGGGGGCAACGGCTACACCTTC.

This chain uses TRBV7-8 with TRBJ2-3; 10 nucleotides match TRBD2. The trim removed 5 bases at V and 1 base at J, leaving 3 bases unmatched. This CDR3 comprises 15 residues. From germline, CDR1 is SGHVS and CDR2 FQNEAQ. The CDR3 DNA is TGTGCCAGCAGCCGAACTAGCGGGGGCACAGATACGCAGTATTTT. Translating it yields CASSRTSGGTDTQYF.

The gene calls are TRBV6-1 and TRBJ1-2, with 7 bases matching TRBD1. The CDR3 runs to 15 residues. Germline V CDR1 and CDR2: MNHNS, SASEGT. V lost 3 bases to trimming and J lost 8 bases; unmatched junction nucleotides: 12. As DNA, the CDR3 is TGTGCCAGCAGTGAGACCAGGGGGTCGGCCTGGGGCTACACCTTC. It is translated as CASSETRGSAWGYTF.

The genes are TRBV5-4 and TRBJ1-1; TRBD1 matches at 8 bases. The CDR3 extends over 15 amino acids. The germline V gene encodes CDR1 SGHNT and CDR2 YYREEE (reference sequence). J lost 8 bases, V lost 4 bases, and 13 bases had no gene match. The CDR3 bases are TGTGCCAGCAGCCACCCGGACAGGGCCCTGTCAGAAGCTTTCTTT. This sequence encodes CASSHPDRALSEAFF.

CDR3 nucleotide sequence: TGTGCCAGCAGCTTAGATTGGGAGAGGGCGCAGTATTTT. Translation gives CASSLDWERAQYF. V gene TRBV11-2 combines with J gene TRBJ2-3; tentatively, D is TRBD2 (5 bases). This CDR3 comprises 13 residues. V was shortened by 0 bases and J by 10 bases, with 11 bases between the two germline ends. The V gene's germline CDR1 is SGHAT and CDR2 FQNNGV.

The chain employs TRBV10-3 and TRBJ2-1; 7 bases are a match to TRBD1. V shed 0 bases and J 12 bases; nucleotides not matched to a gene: 5. Per the germline V gene, CDR1 is ENHRY and CDR2 is SYGVKD. The CDR3 loop spans 13 amino acids. The CDR3 nucleotides read TGTGCCATCAGTGAGTCTTGGACAGGAGCGCAGTTCTTC. Its translation: CAISESWTGAQFF.

The rearrangement uses TRBV27 and TRBJ2-7; 9 positions agree with TRBD1. The trim removed 3 bases at V and 0 bases at J, leaving 6 bases unmatched. Germline V gives CDR1 MNHEY, CDR2 SMNVEV (reference sequence). The CDR3 runs 16 residues. CDR3 protein: CASSFKTGGVSYEQYF. As DNA, the CDR3 is TGTGCCAGCAGTTTCAAAACAGGGGGCGTCTCCTACGAGCAGTACTTC.

This chain uses TRBV7-8 with TRBJ1-4; D is undetermined. Trimming removed 1 base from V and 8 bases from J, with 14 bases in between. The CDR3 covers 15 residues. The germline gives CDR1 SGHVS, CDR2 FQNEAQ. The CDR3 sequence is CASSLGQARGEKLFF. Written as DNA, the CDR3 is TGTGCCAGCAGCTTAGGGCAGGCACGAGGGGAAAAACTGTTTTTT.

The rearrangement uses TRBV24-1 and TRBJ2-1; 9 bases are shared with TRBD1. Germline loops: CDR1 KGHDR, CDR2 SFDVKD. This CDR3 has 16 amino acids. Trimming at V came to 4 bases and at J to 7 bases, leaving 10 bases not matched to a gene. As DNA, the CDR3 is TGTGCCACCAGTGACCCGGCCGGGACAGGGCAAAATGAGCAGTTCTTC. The encoded protein is CATSDPAGTGQNEQFF.

The chain has TRBV12-5 and TRBJ1-4, with 7 bases that match TRBD1. Germline CDR1 and CDR2: LGHNT and FRNRAP. This CDR3 has 15 residues. Trimming removed 6 bases from V and 3 bases from J; junction bases left unmatched: 7. Here the CDR3 DNA reads TGTGCTAGTGGGGACCGACAGGGCTCTAATGAAAAACTGTTTTTT. This gives the protein CASGDRQGSNEKLFF.

The V gene is TRBV15, the J gene TRBJ2-7; TRBD1 matches 7 bases. The CDR3 totals 15 residues. The V gene end was trimmed by 6 bases and the J gene end by 7 bases; junction bases not matched to a gene: 15. Germline-derived CDR1 and CDR2 are LNHNV and YYDKDF (reference sequence). CDR3 DNA sequence: TGTGCCACCAGAGCTCAACAGGGGCCCGTTGGGGAGCAGTACTTC. Translation gives CATRAQQGPVGEQYF. Looking up the rest from reference TRBV15 and TRBJ2-7 gives the full variable domain: DAMVIQNPRYQVTQFGKPVTLSCSQTLNHNVMYWYQQKSSQAPKLLFHYYDKDFNNEADTPDNFQSRRPNTSFCFLDIRSPGLGDTAMYLCATRAQQGPVGEQYFGPGTRLTVT.

The chain couples TRBV5-4 to TRBJ1-1, with TRBD1 identical over 7 bases. From germline, CDR1 is SGHNT and CDR2 YYREEE (reference sequence). The CDR3 sequence is 15 residues long. V was pared by 0 bases and J by 9 bases, with 11 bases of the junction left unmatched. The chain's CDR3 is CASSLAGTAALQAFF. CDR3 in DNA: TGTGCCAGCAGCTTGGCCGGGACAGCCGCCTTACAAGCTTTCTTT.

J is TRBJ2-7 and V is TRBV27; D possibly corresponds to TRBD1 (5 bases). Germline assignment: CDR1 MNHEY and CDR2 SMNVEV (reference sequence). The CDR3 runs 13 residues. Deletions cut 8 bases from V and 0 bases from J, with 11 bases between. The CDR3 loop reads CASALGLSYEQYF. For the CDR3, the DNA is TGTGCCAGCGCTCTGGGGCTCTCCTACGAGCAGTACTTC.